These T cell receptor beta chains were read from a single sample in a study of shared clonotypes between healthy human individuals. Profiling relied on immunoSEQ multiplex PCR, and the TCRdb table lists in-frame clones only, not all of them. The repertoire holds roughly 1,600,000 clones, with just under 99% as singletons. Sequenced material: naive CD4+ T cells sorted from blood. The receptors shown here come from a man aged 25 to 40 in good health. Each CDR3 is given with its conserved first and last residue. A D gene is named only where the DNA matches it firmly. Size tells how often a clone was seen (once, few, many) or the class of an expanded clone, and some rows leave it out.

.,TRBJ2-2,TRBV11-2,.,CASSLAAPNTGELFF,TGTGCCAGCAGCTTAGCGGCACCGAACACCGGGGAGCTGTTTTTT
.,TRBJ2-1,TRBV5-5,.,CASSWVPYNEQFF,TGTGCCAGCAGCTGGGTCCCTTACAATGAGCAGTTCTTC
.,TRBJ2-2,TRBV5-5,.,CASSSQGRLFF,TGTGCCAGCAGCTCACAAGGGCGACTGTTTTTT
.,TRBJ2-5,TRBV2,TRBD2,CASSDTSGETQYF,TGTGCCAGCAGTGATACTAGCGGAGAGACCCAGTACTTC
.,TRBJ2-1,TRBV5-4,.,CASSLGGDSYNEQFF,TGTGCCAGCAGCTTGGGCGGGGACTCCTACAATGAGCAGTTCTTC
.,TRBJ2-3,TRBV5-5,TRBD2,CASSFSGLGLDTQYF,TGTGCCAGCAGCTTTTCGGGACTAGGCCTAGATACGCAGTATTTT
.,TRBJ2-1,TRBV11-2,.,CASSLAGMGGEQFF,TGTGCCAGCAGCTTAGCCGGGATGGGCGGTGAGCAGTTCTTC
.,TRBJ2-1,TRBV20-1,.,CSATLAGQFF,TGCAGTGCTACCCTAGCTGGGCAGTTCTTC
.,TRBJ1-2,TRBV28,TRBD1,CASQLGQDYGYTF,TGTGCCAGTCAACTCGGACAGGATTATGGCTACACCTTC
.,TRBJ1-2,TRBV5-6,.,CASTPAGVWGYTF,TGTGCCAGCACTCCGGCCGGCGTTTGGGGCTACACCTTC
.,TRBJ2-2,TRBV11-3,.,CASSLVPMRGLNTGELFF,TGTGCCAGCAGCTTAGTCCCCATGCGGGGCCTGAACACCGGGGAGCTGTTTTTT
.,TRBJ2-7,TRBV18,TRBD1,CASSPDRVEQYF,TGTGCCAGCTCCCCGGACAGGGTCGAGCAGTACTTC
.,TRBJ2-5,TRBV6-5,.,CASSSVPETQYF,TGTGCCAGCAGTTCCGTTCCAGAGACCCAGTACTTC
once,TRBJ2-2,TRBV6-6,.,CASSSLATGELFF,TGTGCCAGCAGTTCCCTAGCCACCGGGGAGCTGTTTTTT
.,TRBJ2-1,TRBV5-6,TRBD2,CASSYGLAGYNEQFF,TGTGCCAGCAGCTACGGACTAGCGGGTTACAATGAGCAGTTCTTC
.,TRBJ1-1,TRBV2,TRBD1,CASTWGDRLSNTEAFF,TGTGCCAGCACTTGGGGGGACAGATTATCGAACACTGAAGCTTTCTTT
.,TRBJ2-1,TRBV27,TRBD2,CASSLSRLAATYNEQFF,TGTGCCAGCAGTTTATCCCGGCTAGCGGCTACTTACAATGAGCAGTTCTTC
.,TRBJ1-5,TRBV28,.,CASSYRVLNQPQHF,TGTGCCAGCAGTTACAGGGTGCTCAATCAGCCCCAGCATTTT
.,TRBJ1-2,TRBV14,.,CASSQGLGQTYGYTF,TGTGCCAGCAGCCAAGGCTTGGGGCAGACCTATGGCTACACCTTC
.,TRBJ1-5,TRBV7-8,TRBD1,CASSRGTGGNQPQHF,TGTGCCAGCAGCCGGGGGACAGGAGGCAATCAGCCCCAGCATTTT
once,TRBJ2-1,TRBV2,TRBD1,CASSISGQGGSYNEQFF,TGTGCCAGCAGTATTAGTGGACAGGGGGGCTCCTACAATGAGCAGTTCTTC
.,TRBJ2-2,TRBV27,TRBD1,CASSLVGQGYGAGGELFF,TGTGCCAGCAGTTTGGTTGGACAGGGGTATGGCGCCGGCGGGGAGCTGTTTTTT
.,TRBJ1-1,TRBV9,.,CASSAGMNTEAFF,TGTGCCAGCAGCGCAGGGATGAACACTGAAGCTTTCTTT
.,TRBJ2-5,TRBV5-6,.,CASSLGPGPGETQYF,TGTGCCAGCAGCTTGGGACCGGGACCAGGAGAGACCCAGTACTTC
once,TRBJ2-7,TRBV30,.,CAWSEGSYEQYF,TGTGCCTGGAGTGAGGGGAGCTACGAGCAGTACTTC
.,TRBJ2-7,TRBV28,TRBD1,CASSEGQGVYEQYF,TGTGCCAGCAGCGAGGGACAGGGGGTTTACGAGCAGTACTTC
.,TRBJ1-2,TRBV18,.,CASSPSGAYGYTF,TGTGCCAGCTCCCCCAGTGGGGCCTATGGCTACACCTTC
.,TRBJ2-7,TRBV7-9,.,CASSLKPTAEQYF,TGTGCCAGCAGCTTAAAGCCGACAGCCGAGCAGTACTTC
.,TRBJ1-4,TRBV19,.,CASDQGAGSTFF,TGTGCCAGCGACCAAGGGGCAGGATCAACGTTTTTT
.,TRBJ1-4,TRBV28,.,CASSFRGGEKLFF,TGTGCCAGCAGTTTTAGGGGTGGTGAAAAACTGTTTTTT
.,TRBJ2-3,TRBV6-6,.,CASSYSKWSTDTQYF,TGTGCCAGCAGTTACTCGAAGTGGAGCACAGATACGCAGTATTTT
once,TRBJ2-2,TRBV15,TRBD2,CATSRTTSGSSGELFF,TGTGCCACCAGCAGAACCACGAGCGGGAGTTCCGGGGAGCTGTTTTTT
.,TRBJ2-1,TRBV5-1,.,CASSLAGEYNEQFF,TGCGCCAGCAGCTTGGCCGGAGAATACAATGAGCAGTTCTTC
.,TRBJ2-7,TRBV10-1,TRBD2,CASSEAGGPVYEQYF,TGCGCCAGCAGTGAGGCGGGAGGGCCGGTTTACGAGCAGTACTTC
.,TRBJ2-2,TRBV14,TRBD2,CASSLSGRAWTGELFF,TGTGCCAGCAGCCTTAGCGGGAGGGCCTGGACCGGGGAGCTGTTTTTT
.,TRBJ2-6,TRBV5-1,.,CASREQVAGANVLTF,TGCGCCAGCAGGGAACAGGTAGCTGGGGCCAACGTCCTGACTTTC
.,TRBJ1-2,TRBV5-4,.,CASSLFGQPYGYTF,TGTGCCAGCAGCTTATTCGGCCAACCCTATGGCTACACCTTC
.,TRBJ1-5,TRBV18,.,CASSPTDSYHQPQHF,TGTGCCAGCTCACCGACTGACAGCTACCATCAGCCCCAGCATTTT
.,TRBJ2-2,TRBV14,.,CASSQRAWRNTGELFF,TGTGCCAGCAGCCAAAGGGCCTGGCGGAACACCGGGGAGCTGTTTTTT
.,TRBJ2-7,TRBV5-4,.,CASSLPDSYEQYF,TGTGCCAGCAGCTTGCCCGATTCCTACGAGCAGTACTTC
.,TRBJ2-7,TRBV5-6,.,CASSLPGSEQYF,TGTGCCAGCAGCTTGCCAGGAAGCGAGCAGTACTTC
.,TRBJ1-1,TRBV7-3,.,CASRGGRGTEAFF,TGTGCCAGCAGGGGGGGCCGTGGCACTGAAGCTTTCTTT